Shown below are 4 T cell receptor beta chains from a single sample sequenced in a study of monozygotic twins with inflammatory bowel disease. TCRdb reprocessed the 5' RACE reads, with one entry per CDR3 protein and no DNA. The sample totals 440,000 or so distinct CDR3 sequences. Sequenced sample: blood. The receptors were gathered from a human donor with ulcerative colitis or Crohn's disease, or a healthy co-twin of an affected twin (not recorded which).

The V call is TRBV4-3, the J call TRBJ2-2; TCRdb's assignment of TRBD2 cannot be checked, as there is no DNA. Germline V CDR1 and CDR2: LGHNA, YSLEER. This CDR3 region has 15 residues. CDR3 sequence reads: CASSQGRRGTGELFF.

The J gene is TRBJ2-1, the V gene TRBV12-3 or TRBV12-4. There are 14 residues in the CDR3. The CDR3 spells CASRNPSSGNEQFF.

The chain joins TRBV15 to TRBJ2-7; TCRdb selects TRBD2, and the lack of DNA leaves this call unchecked. The germline V gene encodes CDR1 LNHNV and CDR2 YYDKDF (reference sequence). This CDR3 has 15 residues. The CDR3 loop reads CATSTRGPTAYEQYF.

The chain is built from TRBV7-8 and TRBJ1-1. Germline-derived CDR1 and CDR2 are SGHVS and FQNEAQ. The CDR3 is 13 residues long. The CDR3 sequence is CASSVGPGLKAFF.